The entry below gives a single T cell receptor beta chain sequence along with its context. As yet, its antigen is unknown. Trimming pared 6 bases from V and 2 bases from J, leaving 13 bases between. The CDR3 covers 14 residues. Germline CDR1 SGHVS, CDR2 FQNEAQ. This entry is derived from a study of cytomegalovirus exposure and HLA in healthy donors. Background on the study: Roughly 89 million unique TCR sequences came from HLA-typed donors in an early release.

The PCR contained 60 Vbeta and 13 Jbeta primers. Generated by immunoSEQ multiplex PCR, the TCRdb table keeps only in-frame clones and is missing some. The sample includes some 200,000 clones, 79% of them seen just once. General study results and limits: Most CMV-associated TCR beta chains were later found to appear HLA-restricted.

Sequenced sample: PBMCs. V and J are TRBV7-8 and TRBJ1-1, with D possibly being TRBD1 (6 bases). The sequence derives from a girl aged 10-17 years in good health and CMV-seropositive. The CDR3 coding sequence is TGTGCCAGCAGAGTGACAGGCGTAAACACTGAAGCTTTCTTT. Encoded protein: CASRVTGVNTEAFF.